This TCR beta chain was captured in a study of monozygotic twins with inflammatory bowel disease. As to this clonotype: Its antigen is not identified.

From 3500 ng of total RNA, each TCR library was prepared. TCRdb reanalyzed the 5' RACE reads, giving one entry per CDR3 protein sequence and no DNA. Its listing shows 440,000 or so distinct CDR3 sequences. Whole-study findings and limits: People with IBD had fewer clonotypes in common with others than healthy twins did, especially with disease activity. Whereas healthy co-twins had higher TCRbeta diversity (inverse Simpson), IBD patients had lower diversity. Variability may have been added to patient repertoires by differing immunosuppressive treatments.

The sequencing input was blood. The TCR originated in a human donor with ulcerative colitis or Crohn's disease, or a healthy co-twin of an affected twin (not recorded which).

The chain's CDR3 is CASSSRDISTNEKLFF. J is TRBJ1-4 and V is TRBV18. Germline values: CDR1 KGHSH, CDR2 LQKENI. This CDR3 has 16 residues.